These 2 T cell receptor beta chains were sequenced from one sample in a study of blood T cell repertoires in COVID-19. Sequencing was performed with immunoSEQ multiplex PCR; in TCRdb, only in-frame clones are kept and a portion is missing. The sample contains about 140,000 clones, just over 85% of which appear only once. Input material: peripheral blood. The receptor source for this set is a woman in her sixties with acute or convalescent COVID-19.

The chain is built from TRBV19 and TRBJ1-1; TRBD1 might be the D (5 bases). CDR1 LNHDA and CDR2 SQIVND come from the germline V gene (reference sequence). This CDR3 comprises 14 residues. V was shortened by 7 bases and J by 4 bases, with 16 bases between the two germline ends. CDR3 DNA: TGTGCCAGTATGCCGACAGTTGCTGGCACTGAAGCTTTCTTT. The encoded protein is CASMPTVAGTEAFF.

The chain uses TRBV6-2 or TRBV6-3 and TRBJ1-5; perhaps TRBD1 as D (6 bases). The V gene lost 0 bases and the J gene lost 5 bases, with 11 bases spanning the gap. From germline, CDR1 is MNHEY and CDR2 SVGEGT. This CDR3 region has 15 residues. CDR3 in amino acids: CASSYSGAADQPQHF. Written as DNA, the CDR3 is TGTGCCAGCAGTTACTCGGGGGCAGCAGATCAGCCCCAGCATTTT.